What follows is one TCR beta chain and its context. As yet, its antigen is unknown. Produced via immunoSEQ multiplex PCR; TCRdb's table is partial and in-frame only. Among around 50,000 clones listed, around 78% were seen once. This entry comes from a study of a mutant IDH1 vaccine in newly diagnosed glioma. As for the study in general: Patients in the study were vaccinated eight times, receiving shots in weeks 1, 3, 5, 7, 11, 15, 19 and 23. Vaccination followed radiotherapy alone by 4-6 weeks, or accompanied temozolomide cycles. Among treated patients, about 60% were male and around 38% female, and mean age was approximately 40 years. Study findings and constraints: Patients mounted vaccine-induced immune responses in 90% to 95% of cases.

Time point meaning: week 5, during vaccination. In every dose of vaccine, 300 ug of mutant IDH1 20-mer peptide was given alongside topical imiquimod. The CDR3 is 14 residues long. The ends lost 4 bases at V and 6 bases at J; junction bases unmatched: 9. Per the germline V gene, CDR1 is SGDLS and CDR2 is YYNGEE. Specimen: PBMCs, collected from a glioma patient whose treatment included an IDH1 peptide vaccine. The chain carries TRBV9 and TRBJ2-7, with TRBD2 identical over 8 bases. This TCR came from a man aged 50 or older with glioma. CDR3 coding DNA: TGTGCCAGCAGCCCCCCGGGAGGGTACGGCGAGCAGTACTTC. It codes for CASSPPGGYGEQYF.